This T cell receptor (beta chain) originates from a study of T-cell memory formation after mild COVID-19. Germline V gene sequence: CDR1 SGHRS, CDR2 YFSETQ. CDR3 length equals 15 residues. V was clipped by 0 bases and J by 0 bases, with 6 bases between them. TCRdb used MiXCR to reprocess the 5' RACE reads, holding one entry per CDR3 protein. The repertoire consists of more than 300,000 distinct CDR3 sequences, with roughly an eighth occurring once and the leading ten covering approximately 22%. This clonotype was obtained from a man younger than 30 who had mild COVID-19 (a few samples of this study predate the infection). Cell type and time point are not known. The genes are TRBV5-1 and TRBJ1-4; D call uncertain. Sequencing was performed on PBMCs or a T cell subset sorted from them (not recorded which). CDR3 residues: CASSLEGPTNEKLFF. CDR3 coding DNA: TGCGCCAGCAGCTTGGAAGGACCAACTAATGAAAAACTGTTTTTT.